The 2 T cell receptor beta chains listed next were all sequenced from one sample in a study of cytomegalovirus exposure and HLA in healthy donors. The protocol was immunoSEQ multiplex PCR, while the TCRdb copy is restricted to in-frame clones and leaves out a portion. This table holds about 160,000 clones, around nine tenths found once. The sequenced material came from PBMCs. These receptors were collected from a man younger than 35 in good health and CMV-seropositive.

The rearrangement links TRBV18 to TRBJ1-2; TRBD1 is a possible D gene (6 bases). V gave up 3 bases and J gave up 4 bases, with 21 bases separating them. Germline-derived CDR1 and CDR2 are KGHSH and LQKENI. There are 17 residues in the CDR3. In nucleotides, the CDR3 is TGTGCCAGCTCACCTTCCCAAGAGACAGGAAGTATCTATGGCTACACCTTC. This translates into CASSPSQETGSIYGYTF.

The genes are TRBV7-9 and TRBJ1-4; 7 positions agree with TRBD1. V lost 3 bases to trimming and J lost 8 bases; unmatched junction nucleotides: 12. The CDR3 runs to 16 residues. Germline V gene lookup returns CDR1 SEHNR and CDR2 FQNEAQ (reference sequence). CDR3 DNA sequence: TGTGCCAGCAGCTTTTTTACCGGCGCAGGGGGAGAAAAACTGTTTTTT. Its protein is CASSFFTGAGGEKLFF.